What follows are 25 T cell receptor beta chains derived from one specimen sequenced in a study of OX40 agonist ivuxolimab in advanced cancers. Using immunoSEQ multiplex PCR, the repertoire was profiled, and TCRdb retains in-frame clones only, with some absent. The repertoire holds some 100,000 clones, with approximately 90% as singletons. The source material was CD4+ or CD8+ T cells sorted from blood, sampled in a trial of the OX40 agonist ivuxolimab. Source of these receptors: an adult with an advanced solid tumor such as melanoma, head and neck, liver or kidney cancer.

V is TRBV19 and J is TRBJ2-7; 12 bases match TRBD2. The ends lost 5 bases at V and 7 bases at J; junction bases unmatched: 12. Germline V gene data show CDR1 as LNHDA and CDR2 as SQIVND (reference sequence). The CDR3 runs 16 residues. CDR3 in amino acids: CASSRKLAGGPPEQYF. In nucleotides, the CDR3 is TGTGCCAGTAGTCGGAAACTAGCGGGAGGACCCCCGGAGCAGTACTTC.

The chain uses TRBV6-5 and TRBJ1-1; no clear D. The CDR3 totals 15 residues. Per the germline V gene, CDR1 is MNHEY and CDR2 is SVGAGI. Trimming removed 0 bases from V and 6 bases from J, with 14 bases in between. The CDR3 region is CASSYSTVAQAEAFF. The DNA for the CDR3 is TGTGCCAGCAGTTACTCTACGGTTGCGCAGGCTGAAGCTTTCTTT.

The chain has TRBV11-2 and TRBJ2-3, with 7 bases aligning to TRBD1. V lost 0 bases and J lost 6; bases outside the gene matches: 6. Germline V gene lookup returns CDR1 SGHAT and CDR2 FQNNGV. The length of the CDR3 is 15 residues. The CDR3 loop reads CASSLDQGDLDTQYF. CDR3 nucleotide sequence: TGTGCCAGCAGCTTAGACCAGGGGGATTTGGATACGCAGTATTTT.

This chain links TRBV5-4 with TRBJ2-3; D may correspond to TRBD1 or TRBD2 (6 bases each). V was trimmed by 4 bases and J by 5 bases, leaving 14 bases between them. This CDR3 has 14 amino acids. Germline values: CDR1 SGHNT, CDR2 YYREEE (reference sequence). The CDR3 loop is CASSRPGAEDTQYF. CDR3 DNA sequence: TGTGCCAGCAGCCGGCCGGGGGCGGAAGATACGCAGTATTTT.

V and J are TRBV6-1 and TRBJ2-1; TRBD1 agrees at 8 bases. The length of the CDR3 is 14 residues. Germline CDR1 and CDR2: MNHNS and SASEGT. Trimming removed 7 bases from V and 9 bases from J; junction bases left unmatched: 11. DNA of the CDR3: TGTGCCAGCAATAGAGCAGCAGGGGGCGGTGAGCAGTTCTTC. Its protein is CASNRAAGGGEQFF.

The V and J genes are TRBV18 and TRBJ2-1; D tentatively fits TRBD1 or TRBD2 (5 bases each). The CDR3 has 15 amino acids. Germline V lookup: CDR1 KGHSH, CDR2 LQKENI. Deletions cut 6 bases from V and 0 bases from J, with 12 bases between. CDR3 sequence: CASSRDASSYNEQFF. DNA for the CDR3: TGTGCCAGCTCCCGGGACGCCAGCTCCTACAATGAGCAGTTCTTC.

V gene TRBV4-2 combines with J gene TRBJ1-5; D perhaps matches TRBD1 (5 bases). This CDR3 contains 15 residues. With 5 bases removed from V and 3 bases from J, the gap between germline ends came to 14 bases. CDR1 is LGHNA and CDR2 is YNFKEQ in the germline V gene. The CDR3 reads CASSLGRDDNQPQHF. In nucleotides, the CDR3 is TGTGCCAGCAGCTTAGGCAGGGATGACAATCAGCCCCAGCATTTT.

This sequence joins TRBV9 and TRBJ1-3, with D perhaps matching TRBD1 (5 bases). This CDR3 region has 16 residues. Trimming pared 2 bases from V and 0 bases from J, leaving 12 bases between. CDR1 is SGDLS, CDR2 YYNGEE, per germline. CDR3 residues: CASSVRREASGNTIYF. The DNA for the CDR3 is TGTGCCAGCAGCGTGCGCAGGGAGGCCTCTGGAAACACCATATATTTT.

The rearrangement joins TRBV18 to TRBJ1-3; tentative D call: TRBD1 (6 bases). The V end lost 2 bases, the J end lost 0 bases, and 17 bases lay between the germline ends. The CDR3 sequence is 18 residues long. The V gene's germline CDR1 is KGHSH and CDR2 LQKENI. The CDR3 sequence: CASSPSLGQRSSGNTIYF. The CDR3, as DNA: TGTGCCAGCTCACCATCGCTCGGACAGCGAAGCTCTGGAAACACCATATATTTT.

The chain combines TRBV29-1 with TRBJ1-1, with 9 bases identical to TRBD1. CDR3 length: 14 amino acids. In germline, CDR1 is SQVTM, CDR2 ANQGSEA. V shed 6 bases, J shed 2 bases, and the junction held 7 bases outside the gene matches. CDR3 in DNA: TGCAGCGTAGCCGGGACAGGGAGTAACACTGAAGCTTTCTTT. This codes for CSVAGTGSNTEAFF.

The CDR3 sequence: CASSLTAQSHEQYF. CDR3 coding DNA: TGTGCCAGTAGCCTGACCGCACAGAGCCACGAGCAGTACTTC. The rearrangement uses TRBV19 and TRBJ2-7; no clear D. The V end lost 6 bases, the J end lost 5 bases, and 17 bases lay between the germline ends. CDR3 length: 14 amino acids. Germline loops: CDR1 LNHDA, CDR2 SQIVND (reference sequence).

This sequence joins TRBV9 and TRBJ2-3; TRBD2 agrees at 11 bases. The CDR3 contains 16 residues. Losses at the gene ends were 4 bases for V and 5 bases for J; bases not matched to a gene: 9. Germline V gene lookup returns CDR1 SGDLS and CDR2 YYNGEE. The CDR3 loop reads CASSPLSGRAGDTQYF. The CDR3 DNA is TGTGCCAGCAGCCCCCTTAGCGGGAGGGCCGGAGATACGCAGTATTTT.

The table lists this clone with a count of one. The V and J genes are TRBV28 and TRBJ1-4; D perhaps matches TRBD1 (6 bases). V gave up 10 bases and J gave up 8 bases, with 20 bases separating them. The CDR3 consists of 14 residues. Germline V gene lookup returns CDR1 MDHEN and CDR2 SYDVKM. This CDR3 is CATSPSGGREKLFF. CDR3 nucleotides: TGTGCCACCTCACCTTCCGGGGGGCGGGAAAAACTGTTTTTT.

CDR3 nucleotides: TGTGCCAGCAGCCTTCCGAGGGGGGGGGACACAGATACGCAGTATTTT. Residues: CASSLPRGGDTDTQYF. This chain connects TRBV27 to TRBJ2-3, with TRBD2 as a possible D gene (7 bases). V was trimmed by 6 bases and J by 2 bases, leaving 18 bases between them. Germline-derived CDR1 and CDR2 are MNHEY and SMNVEV (reference sequence). The CDR3 runs to 16 residues.

The gene calls are TRBV19 and TRBJ1-3; D gene unclear. This CDR3 has 12 amino acids. Trimming pared 5 bases from V and 13 bases from J, leaving 15 bases between. In germline, CDR1 is LNHDA, CDR2 SQIVND (reference sequence). The CDR3 coding sequence is TGTGCCAGTAGTTTCCAGGAGGGCGGAATATATTTT. Translated, it gives CASSFQEGGIYF.

V is TRBV5-1 and J is TRBJ2-7; 7 bases agree with TRBD1. The trim removed 4 bases at V and 2 bases at J, leaving 6 bases unmatched. The CDR3 runs to 14 residues. Germline CDR1 is SGHRS and CDR2 is YFSETQ. CDR3: CASSPPGQTYEQYF. The CDR3 coding sequence is TGCGCCAGCAGCCCCCCGGGACAGACCTACGAGCAGTACTTC. Based on the CDR3 plus reference TRBV5-1 and TRBJ2-7, the full variable domain is KAGVTQTPRYLIKTRGQQVTLSCSPISGHRSVSWYQQTPGQGLQFLFEYFSETQRNKGNFPGRFSGRQFSNSRSEMNVSTLELGDSALYLCASSPPGQTYEQYFGPGTRLTVT.

The genes are TRBV2 and TRBJ2-7; D remains unclear. Trimming took off 4 bases at V and 0 bases at J, with 19 bases between the two ends. The CDR3 consists of 17 residues. CDR1 is SNHLY, CDR2 FYNNEI, per germline. The chain's CDR3 is CASSGSLGQISSYEQYF. The CDR3 coding sequence is TGTGCCAGCAGTGGTTCATTAGGGCAGATTAGCTCCTACGAGCAGTACTTC. Supplemented by reference TRBV2 and TRBJ2-7, the full variable domain reads EPEVTQTPSHQVTQMGQEVILRCVPISNHLYFYWYRQILGQKVEFLVSFYNNEISEKSEIFDDQFSVERPDGSNFTLKIRSTKLEDSAMYFCASSGSLGQISSYEQYFGPGTRLTVT.

V and J are TRBV9 and TRBJ2-3; D is unresolved. Between the trimmed V and J ends, which lost 7 bases and 5 bases, there was a span of 14 bases. Germline V gene lookup returns CDR1 SGDLS and CDR2 YYNGEE. The CDR3 runs to 13 residues. This CDR3 is CASSRLIQDTQYF. CDR3 nucleotides: TGTGCCAGCTCCCGGCTTATTCAAGATACGCAGTATTTT.

The gene calls are TRBV4-1 and TRBJ1-2; D uncertain. Germline CDR1 MGHRA, CDR2 YSYEKL. The CDR3 runs to 16 residues. Trimming took 0 bases from V and 4 from J, leaving 15 bases between them. CDR3 protein: CASSQDGNSVAYGYTF. In DNA form, the CDR3 reads TGCGCCAGCAGCCAAGACGGGAACTCGGTTGCCTATGGCTACACCTTC.

The rearrangement uses TRBV6-1 and TRBJ1-2; 8 bases are shared with TRBD1. Trimming took 1 base from V and 8 from J; bases not matched to a gene: 12. Germline V gives CDR1 MNHNS, CDR2 SASEGT. This CDR3 is 16 amino acids long. CDR3 nucleotide sequence: TGTGCCAGCAGTGAAGGAACAAGGACAGGGCGAGGGGGCTACACCTTC. It specifies CASSEGTRTGRGGYTF.

The rearrangement uses TRBV28 and TRBJ1-6; unclear D gene. The CDR3 is 12 residues long. Germline-derived CDR1 and CDR2 are MDHEN and SYDVKM. V shed 7 bases and J shed 6 bases, with 7 bases lying between them. Here the CDR3 reads CASTISNSPLHF. The CDR3 DNA is TGTGCCAGCACAATAAGTAATTCACCCCTCCACTTT. Drawing the rest from reference TRBV28 and TRBJ1-6, the complete variable domain is DVKVTQSSRYLVKRTGEKVFLECVQDMDHENMFWYRQDPGLGLRLIYFSYDVKMKEKGDIPEGYSVSREKKERFSLILESASTNQTSMYLCASTISNSPLHFGNGTRLTVT.

The rearrangement uses TRBV29-1 and TRBJ2-3; the match to TRBD2 covers 10 bases. Germline V lookup: CDR1 SQVTM, CDR2 ANQGSEA. This CDR3 has 15 amino acids. The junction had 8 bases not matched to a gene; V was cut back by 1 base and J by 7 bases. The CDR3 loop reads CSVEGLAGDRNTQYF. Here the CDR3 DNA reads TGCAGCGTTGAAGGGCTAGCGGGAGATCGTAATACGCAGTATTTT.

This clone was seen just once. The chain couples TRBV7-9 to TRBJ1-4; 9 bases align to TRBD1. V shed 6 bases and J 3 bases; nucleotides not matched to a gene: 5. This CDR3 contains 15 residues. CDR1 is SEHNR and CDR2 is FQNEAQ in the germline V gene (reference sequence). The CDR3 region has the DNA TGTGCCAGCAGTGTGACAGGGGGGTCTAATGAAAAACTGTTTTTT. Its protein is CASSVTGGSNEKLFF.

This clone appeared once. This chain links TRBV19 with TRBJ2-2, with D hard to call. Germline loops: CDR1 LNHDA, CDR2 SQIVND (reference sequence). V lost 0 bases, J lost 2 bases, and 25 bases lay in between. There are 21 residues in the CDR3. CDR3 coding DNA: TGTGCCAGTAGTATAGAGGTCTTTAAGGGCCTCAGCAGGAAAAACACCGGGGAGCTGTTTTTT. This translates into CASSIEVFKGLSRKNTGELFF. The variable domain in full, with the rest retrieved from reference TRBV19 and TRBJ2-2, is DGGITQSPKYLFRKEGQNVTLSCEQNLNHDAMYWYRQDPGQGLRLIYYSQIVNDFQKGDIAEGYSVSREKKESFPLTVTSAQKNPTAFYLCASSIEVFKGLSRKNTGELFFGEGSRLTVL.

The V call is TRBV5-4, the J call TRBJ2-5, with 10 bases identical to TRBD2. Germline CDR1 and CDR2: SGHNT and YYREEE (reference sequence). After removal of 3 bases from V and 6 bases from J, the junction contained 14 bases not matched to a gene. This CDR3 spans 17 amino acids. CDR3 nucleotides: TGTGCCAGCAGCTCGGGTATGCCGGGACTAGCGCTGAAGACCCAGTACTTC. This translates into CASSSGMPGLALKTQYF.